This passage covers 30 T cell receptor beta chains from one sample sequenced in a study of metastatic and nonmetastatic thyroid tumors (TCRdb year 2020). To prepare the library, PCR was applied. The sequencer was an Illumina HiSeq 4000. TCRdb redid the processing of the public reads, applying fastp at Q25 and MiXCR, and retained in-frame beta chains. The sample includes about 93,000 clones, with roughly 13% observed a single time. Around 11% of the sample comes from the top ten. Before undergoing thyroid surgery, none of the patients had been given any kind of treatment. The sequenced sample was blood. These receptors all stem from a female donor with papillary thyroid cancer or a benign thyroid nodule (not recorded which). Some clones in this sample may be carry-over from other donors' samples.

This clone was counted at least ten times. The chain is built from TRBV28 and TRBJ2-1; no reliable D call. Germline CDR1 is MDHEN and CDR2 is SYDVKM. The CDR3 sequence is 17 residues long. V lost 2 bases, J lost 3 bases, and 17 bases lay in between. CDR3 in amino acids: CASSLASPLGVYNEQFF. DNA for the CDR3: TGTGCCAGCAGTTTAGCGAGCCCACTTGGGGTCTACAATGAGCAGTTCTTC.

This clone has ten or more counts. This chain joins TRBV9 and TRBJ2-2; no reliable D call. The germline V and J ends were trimmed by 1 base and 4 bases, with 14 bases remaining between them. CDR1 and CDR2 from the germline V gene are SGDLS and YYNGEE. This CDR3 is 16 amino acids long. The CDR3 spells CASSVSVPGATGELFF. The CDR3 DNA is TGTGCCAGCAGCGTATCGGTCCCAGGAGCCACCGGGGAGCTGTTTTTT. Supplemented by reference TRBV9 and TRBJ2-2, the full variable domain reads DSGVTQTPKHLITATGQRVTLRCSPRSGDLSVYWYQQSLDQGLQFLIQYYNGEERAKGNILERFSAQQFPDLHSELNLSSLELGDSALYFCASSVSVPGATGELFFGEGSRLTVL.

This clone was observed at least ten times. This chain connects TRBV4-3 to TRBJ1-2, with a tentative D call TRBD1 (6 bases). The CDR3 spans 15 residues. V dropped 4 bases and J dropped 3 bases, with 15 bases sitting between them. From germline, CDR1 is LGHNA and CDR2 YSLEER. CDR3 protein: CASSRNRDSYYGYTF. The CDR3 DNA is TGCGCCAGCAGCCGAAACAGGGATTCATACTATGGCTACACCTTC.

This clone came up many times. The rearrangement links TRBV2 to TRBJ1-2, with D tentatively TRBD1 (5 bases). Germline CDR1 is SNHLY and CDR2 is FYNNEI. The V end lost 10 bases, the J end lost 1 base, and 22 bases lay between the germline ends. The CDR3 is 16 residues long. The CDR3 loop reads CANHPTGGEDNYGYTF. The CDR3 DNA is TGTGCCAACCACCCAACAGGCGGAGAAGATAACTATGGCTACACCTTC.

As concerns this clone: An end of the junction does not agree with germline; a read error may underlie this. This chain connects TRBV20-1 to TRBJ2-3, with unresolved D. CDR1 and CDR2 (germline): DFQATT, SNEGSKA (reference sequence). This CDR3 is built from 13 residues. The CDR3 DNA is TGCAGTGCCAGTGCGGAGAGCACATATACGCAGTATTTT. This gives the protein CSASAESTYTQYF.

In this sample, this clone turned up many times. This chain links TRBV7-2 with TRBJ1-1, with 10 bases matching TRBD1. Germline trimming cut 4 bases from V and 7 bases from J; bases unmatched to any gene: 21. The germline CDR1 and CDR2 sequences are SGHTA and FQGNSA. This CDR3 has 19 amino acids. CDR3 residues: CASSSRTGGPIGGLYEAFF. The CDR3 DNA follows: TGTGCCAGCAGCTCTAGGACAGGGGGGCCGATCGGTGGACTCTATGAAGCTTTCTTT.

This clone showed up just a few times. A read error is possible here, since a much larger clone lies one base away. The chain has TRBV19 and TRBJ1-1; TRBD1 aligns across 7 bases. Germline loops: CDR1 LNHDA, CDR2 SQIVND (reference sequence). The CDR3 totals 18 residues. CDR3: CTSSIFYGTGTVNTEAFF. CDR3 nucleotide sequence: TGTACCAGTAGTATATTTTATGGCACCGGGACAGTGAACACTGAAGCTTTCTTT.

This clone was counted ten times or more. The V and J genes are TRBV20-1 and TRBJ2-7, with D maybe TRBD2 (6 bases). CDR3 length equals 16 residues. Trimming pared 0 bases from V and 2 bases from J, leaving 17 bases between. Germline loops: CDR1 DFQATT, CDR2 SNEGSKA (reference sequence). The chain's CDR3 is CSARDLHGGVTYEQYF. The CDR3 DNA follows: TGCAGTGCTAGAGATCTCCACGGGGGAGTTACCTACGAGCAGTACTTC.

This clone was recorded many times. This sequence joins TRBV10-3 and TRBJ1-2; no clear D. Germline V gene sequence: CDR1 ENHRY, CDR2 SYGVKD. V was trimmed by 0 bases and J by 8 bases, leaving 10 bases between them. The CDR3 has 13 amino acids. The CDR3 loop is CAISESLKGGYTF. In DNA form, the CDR3 reads TGTGCCATCAGTGAGTCTCTGAAGGGCGGCTACACCTTC.

This clone is medium-sized in the sample. The chain combines TRBV6-1 with TRBJ1-1, with D hard to call. The CDR3 contains 13 residues. Germline CDR1 and CDR2: MNHNS and SASEGT. Trimming stripped 5 bases from V and 1 base from J, with 8 bases between. In DNA form, the CDR3 reads TGTGCCAGCAGTATGGGGTGGAACACTGAAGCTTTCTTT. This codes for CASSMGWNTEAFF.

This clone has more than one count but fewer than ten. The chain recombines TRBV12-3 or TRBV12-4 with TRBJ2-2; D remains unclear. CDR3 size: 12 residues. The V gene lost 9 bases and the J gene lost 4 bases, with 9 bases spanning the gap. The CDR3 protein is CASGNGTGELFF. In DNA form, the CDR3 reads TGTGCCAGTGGAAATGGCACCGGGGAGCTGTTTTTT.

This clone has ten or more counts. The CDR3 DNA is TGTGCCAGCAGCCATCGGACCGGGACTGGGCTAGCGGAGCAGTACTTC. This encodes CASSHRTGTGLAEQYF. V is TRBV3-1 and J is TRBJ2-7; perhaps TRBD2 as D (6 bases). CDR3 length: 16 residues. Germline assignment: CDR1 LGHDT and CDR2 YNNKEL (reference sequence). V lost 3 bases to trimming and J lost 7 bases, with 22 bases between them.

As concerns this clone: A much larger clone differs from this one at a single base, so this may be a read error. J is TRBJ2-5 and V is TRBV10-3; no definite D call. CDR1 and CDR2 from the germline V gene are ENHRY and SYGVKD. Trimming left V 3 bases short and J 6 bases short, with 17 bases between. The CDR3 is made up of 15 amino acids. CDR3 amino acids: CAISDWGSWAQTQYF. The DNA for the CDR3 is TGTGCCATCAGTGACTGGGGTTCGTGGGCACAGACCCAGTACTTC.

This clone was seen repeatedly, ten times or more. The rearrangement links TRBV7-2 to TRBJ1-1; D is ambiguous. The CDR3 has 15 residues. Germline CDR1 and CDR2: SGHTA and FQGNSA. The V gene lost 4 bases and the J gene lost 4 bases, with 16 bases spanning the gap. The CDR3 nucleotides read TGTGCCAGCAGCTCTGGCCGGCTAACAAGCACTGAAGCTTTCTTT. This gives the protein CASSSGRLTSTEAFF.

This clone occurred many times. This chain connects TRBV3-1 to TRBJ1-5; TRBD1 matches 9 bases. The CDR3 is 14 amino acids. With V trimmed by 4 bases and J by 6 bases, 4 bases remained unmatched. CDR1 and CDR2 from the germline V gene are LGHDT and YNNKEL (reference sequence). CDR3 region: CASSLGTGSQPQHF. DNA of the CDR3: TGTGCCAGCAGCCTTGGGACAGGGAGTCAGCCCCAGCATTTT.

The sample holds many counts of this clone. This chain links TRBV7-2 with TRBJ1-3; D is unclear. This CDR3 has 14 residues. V lost 4 bases and J lost 1, with 8 bases in between. Germline V CDR1 and CDR2: SGHTA, FQGNSA. The CDR3 loop is CASSYPVSGNTIYF. CDR3 sequence (DNA): TGTGCCAGCAGCTACCCCGTTTCTGGAAACACCATATATTTT.

This clone was observed at least ten times. V and J are TRBV19 and TRBJ1-5; 7 nucleotides line up with TRBD1. Germline CDR1 LNHDA, CDR2 SQIVND (reference sequence). The CDR3 has 13 residues. J gave up 5 bases and V 5 bases, and 3 bases lay outside the gene matches. CDR3 amino acids: CASSLDRDQPQHF. The DNA for the CDR3 is TGTGCCAGTAGTCTTGACAGGGATCAGCCCCAGCATTTT.

In its sample, this clone was seen many times. This chain connects TRBV27 to TRBJ2-1; 13 positions match TRBD2. After removal of 2 bases from V and 5 bases from J, the junction contained 6 bases not matched to a gene. Germline V lookup: CDR1 MNHEY, CDR2 SMNVEV (reference sequence). The CDR3 is made up of 17 amino acids. CDR3 in amino acids: CASSLVRTSGSHNEQFF. The CDR3, as DNA: TGTGCCAGCAGTTTAGTCCGGACTAGCGGGAGTCACAATGAGCAGTTCTTC.

The table lists this clone with many counts. The chain has TRBV7-8 and TRBJ2-1; D is ambiguous. Germline values: CDR1 SGHVS, CDR2 FQNEAQ. V gave up 2 bases and J gave up 4 bases, with 3 bases separating them. The CDR3 length is 12 residues. CDR3 sequence: CASSLQYNEQFF. The CDR3 DNA follows: TGTGCCAGCAGCTTACAGTACAATGAGCAGTTCTTC.

In this sample, this clone turned up many times. The chain combines TRBV28 with TRBJ2-7; no clear D gene. The germline V gene has CDR1 MDHEN and CDR2 SYDVKM. The V gene lost 5 bases and the J gene lost 2 bases, with 13 bases spanning the gap. This CDR3 comprises 14 residues. The CDR3 region is CASSAASVPYEQYF. The CDR3 bases are TGTGCCAGCAGTGCAGCCAGCGTTCCCTACGAGCAGTACTTC.

This clone was recorded a few times. The chain carries TRBV24-1 and TRBJ2-5, with unresolved D. The CDR3 is 14 residues long. Trimming removed 4 bases at V and 3 bases at J, with 11 bases between. Germline V gives CDR1 KGHDR, CDR2 SFDVKD. The CDR3 protein is CATSDKGPKETQYF. CDR3 bases: TGTGCCACCAGTGACAAAGGTCCGAAAGAGACCCAGTACTTC.

This clone was recorded many times. The rearrangement links TRBV28 to TRBJ1-2; D is possibly TRBD1 (5 bases). V lost 6 bases, J lost 8 bases, and 16 bases lay in between. The CDR3 has 13 residues. Looked up from germline, CDR1 is MDHEN and CDR2 is SYDVKM. CDR3 loop: CASRPGGGNGYTF. The CDR3 coding sequence is TGTGCCAGCAGACCTGGTGGGGGGAACGGCTACACCTTC.

This clone appeared many times. The V gene is TRBV6-1, the J gene TRBJ1-6, with 10 bases that match TRBD1. The ends lost 7 bases at V and 6 bases at J; junction bases unmatched: 3. The CDR3 is 14 amino acids. Germline lookup yields CDR1 MNHNS and CDR2 SASEGT. Here the CDR3 DNA reads TGTGCCAGCACCAGGACAGGGGGTAATTCACCCCTCCACTTT. As protein: CASTRTGGNSPLHF.

This clone was picked up a small number of times. A clone one base away is much larger, so this may be a read error. Other nucleotide sequences in the sample specify the same CDR3. V and J are TRBV10-3 and TRBJ2-5, with 8 bases matching TRBD1. This CDR3 has 16 amino acids. Germline trimming cut 4 bases from V and 2 bases from J; bases unmatched to any gene: 9. Germline V gives CDR1 ENHRY, CDR2 SYGVKD. Here the CDR3 DNA reads TGTGCCATCAGTGTAGGGAACCAGGGGGCACAAGAGACCCAGTACTTC. As protein: CAISVGNQGAQETQYF.

This clone was seen repeatedly, ten times or more. The chain carries TRBV5-1 and TRBJ2-7; 11 bases map to TRBD2. CDR1 SGHRS and CDR2 YFSETQ come from the germline V gene. The junction had 11 bases not matched to a gene; V was cut back by 4 bases and J by 5 bases. There are 16 residues in the CDR3. In DNA form, the CDR3 reads TGCGCCAGCAGCAGGTTTCTAGCGGGAGGTGGGAACGAGCAGTACTTC. This translates into CASSRFLAGGGNEQYF.

This clone was found many times. V and J are TRBV5-1 and TRBJ2-5; D gene uncertain. The ends were cut back, 0 bases at V and 4 bases at J, with 10 bases in the middle. The CDR3 loop spans 14 amino acids. Per germline, CDR1 SGHRS and CDR2 YFSETQ. Here the CDR3 reads CASSLAVSTETQYF. In nucleotides, the CDR3 is TGCGCCAGCAGCTTGGCCGTGAGCACAGAGACCCAGTACTTC.

This clone was seen ten or more times. The CDR3 loop reads CASSLTGGYGYTF. The CDR3 DNA follows: TGTGCCAGCAGTTTGACAGGGGGCTATGGCTACACCTTC. The rearrangement uses TRBV6-1 and TRBJ1-2; 9 bases align to TRBD1. The ends lost 5 bases at V and 4 bases at J; junction bases unmatched: 2. This CDR3 has 13 amino acids. In germline, CDR1 is MNHNS, CDR2 SASEGT.

The rearrangement links TRBV27 to TRBJ1-2, with TRBD1 matching 7 bases. The CDR3 contains 17 residues. The V segment lost 3 bases and the J segment 0 bases; nucleotides outside the gene matches: 10. Germline V lookup: CDR1 MNHEY, CDR2 SMNVEV (reference sequence). CDR3 residues: CASSFRQGGVSNYGYTF. The CDR3 nucleotides read TGTGCCAGCAGTTTTCGACAGGGAGGAGTTTCTAACTATGGCTACACCTTC.

This clone has ten or more counts. The CDR3 coding sequence is TGTGCCACCCGACAGGGGGGGTATTCTGGGGCTTTCTTT. Protein product: CATRQGGYSGAFF. V gene TRBV7-2 combines with J gene TRBJ1-1, with 9 bases lining up with TRBD1. V shed 10 bases, J shed 11 bases, and the junction held 14 bases outside the gene matches. The germline gives CDR1 SGHTA, CDR2 FQGNSA. This CDR3 is 13 amino acids long.

The V gene is TRBV4-2, the J gene TRBJ2-2; a weak D match, TRBD2 (5 bases). In germline, CDR1 is LGHNA, CDR2 YNFKEQ. Trimming took 2 bases from V and 2 from J, leaving 15 bases between them. The CDR3 extends over 17 amino acids. The CDR3 region has the DNA TGTGCCAGCAGCCAACGGGAACTACACAAAAACACCGGGGAGCTGTTTTTT. Its translation is CASSQRELHKNTGELFF.